This T cell receptor (beta chain) was profiled in a study of cytomegalovirus exposure and HLA in healthy donors. Trimming cost V 1 base and J 0 bases, with 19 bases left between them. The CDR3 length is 19 residues. 60 Vbeta and 13 Jbeta primers were used in PCR. Some clones are missing from TCRdb's copy, which holds only in-frame ones; the method was immunoSEQ multiplex PCR. In the table there are 100,000 or so clones, around 86% of which are singletons. Findings of the study overall: Overall, about 160 TCR beta chains were annotated as cytomegalovirus-associated. Presence/absence comparisons presumed near-even sequencing depth among donors. A later analysis found that most CMV-associated TCR beta chains appeared HLA-restricted.

For this clone: Antigen specificity is unknown.

The TCR sequence derives from a man younger than 40 in good health and CMV-seropositive. The sample comprised PBMCs. The chain combines TRBV23-1 with TRBJ1-3; D remains ambiguous. TRBV23-1 carries the ORF label, with uncertain function. Here the CDR3 reads CASSQYIQSKFLSGNTIYF. Here the CDR3 DNA reads TGCGCCAGCAGTCAATACATACAGTCAAAATTCCTCTCTGGAAACACCATATATTTT.